The 2 T cell receptor beta chains given below trace back to one sample, sequenced in a study of tumor-infiltrating lymphocytes in localized non-small cell lung cancer. Profiling relied on immunoSEQ multiplex PCR, and the TCRdb table lists in-frame clones only, not all of them. This table has roughly 7,200 clones, about 79% appearing once. The sequenced sample consisted of uninvolved lung tissue not adjacent to the tumor. All receptors derive from a human donor with non-small cell lung cancer.

The J gene is TRBJ1-1, the V gene TRBV10-3; D is undetermined. Deletions cut 0 bases from V and 5 bases from J, with 10 bases between. CDR1 and CDR2 from the germline V gene are ENHRY and SYGVKD. This CDR3 is 14 amino acids long. The CDR3 sequence: CAISESGMMTEAFF. The CDR3 DNA is TGTGCCATCAGTGAGTCGGGGATGATGACTGAAGCTTTCTTT.

For the CDR3, the DNA is TGTGCCTGGAGTAACCGGGATGGGAGGGCCCCAGATACGCAGTATTTT. This translates into CAWSNRDGRAPDTQYF. The chain uses TRBV30 and TRBJ2-3, with TRBD2 matching over 7 bases. This CDR3 is 16 amino acids long. V shed 2 bases, J shed 4 bases, and the junction held 12 bases outside the gene matches. In germline, CDR1 is GTSNPN, CDR2 SVGIG (reference sequence). The variable domain in full, with the rest retrieved from reference TRBV30 and TRBJ2-3, is SQTIHQWPATLVQPVGSPLSLECTVEGTSNPNLYWYRQAAGRGLQLLFYSVGIGQISSEVPQNLSASRPQDRQFILSSKKLLLSDSGFYLCAWSNRDGRAPDTQYFGPGTRLTVL.